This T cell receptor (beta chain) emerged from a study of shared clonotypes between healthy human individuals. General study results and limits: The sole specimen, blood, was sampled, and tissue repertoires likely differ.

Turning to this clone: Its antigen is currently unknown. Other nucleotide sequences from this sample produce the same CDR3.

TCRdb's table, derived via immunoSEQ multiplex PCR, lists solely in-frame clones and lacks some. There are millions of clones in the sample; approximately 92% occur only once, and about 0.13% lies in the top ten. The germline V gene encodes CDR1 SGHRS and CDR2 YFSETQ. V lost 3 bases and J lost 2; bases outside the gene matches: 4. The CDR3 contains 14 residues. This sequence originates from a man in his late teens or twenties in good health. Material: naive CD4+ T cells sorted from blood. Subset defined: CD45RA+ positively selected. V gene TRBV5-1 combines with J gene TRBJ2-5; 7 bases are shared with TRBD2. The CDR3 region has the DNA TGCGCCAGCAGCTCGTCGGGGGGACAAGAGACCCAGTACTTC. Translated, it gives CASSSSGGQETQYF. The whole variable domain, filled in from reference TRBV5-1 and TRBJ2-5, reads KAGVTQTPRYLIKTRGQQVTLSCSPISGHRSVSWYQQTPGQGLQFLFEYFSETQRNKGNFPGRFSGRQFSNSRSEMNVSTLELGDSALYLCASSSSGGQETQYFGPGTRLLVL.